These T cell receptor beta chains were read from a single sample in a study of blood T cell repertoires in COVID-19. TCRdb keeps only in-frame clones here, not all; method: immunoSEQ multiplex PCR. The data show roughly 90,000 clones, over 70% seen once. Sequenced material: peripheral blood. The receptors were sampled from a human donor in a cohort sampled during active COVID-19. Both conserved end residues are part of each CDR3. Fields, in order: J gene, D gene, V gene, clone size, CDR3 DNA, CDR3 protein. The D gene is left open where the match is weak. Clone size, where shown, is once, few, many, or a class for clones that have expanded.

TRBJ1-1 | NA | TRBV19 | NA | TGTGCCAGTAGTATCCGGACTGGGTTGGACACTGAAGCTTTCTTT | CASSIRTGLDTEAFF
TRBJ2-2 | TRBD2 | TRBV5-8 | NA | TGTGCCAGCAGCTCCGGGACTAGCGGGATAGATAGGAACACCGGGGAGCTGTTTTTT | CASSSGTSGIDRNTGELFF
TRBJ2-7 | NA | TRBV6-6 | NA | TGTGCCAGCCGAGACACCTACGAGCAGTACTTC | CASRDTYEQYF
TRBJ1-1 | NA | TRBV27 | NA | TGTGCCAGCAGTCTAAAGCCTTACCTGAACACTGAAGCTTTCTTT | CASSLKPYLNTEAFF
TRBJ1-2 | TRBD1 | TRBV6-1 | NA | TGTGCCAGTAGTGAAGTAGGGGGGACAGGGGAGATCTATGGCTACACCTTC | CASSEVGGTGEIYGYTF
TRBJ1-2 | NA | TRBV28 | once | TGTGCCAGCAGTTTAAGGAGGGGATGGGGCTATGGCTACACCTTC | CASSLRRGWGYGYTF
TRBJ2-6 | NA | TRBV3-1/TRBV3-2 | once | TGTGCCAGCAGCCAAGATCGGCCTAGCGAAGGCGGCTCTGGGGCCAACGTCCTGACTTTC | CASSQDRPSEGGSGANVLTF
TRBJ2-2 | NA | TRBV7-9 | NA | TGTGCCAGCAGCCGATCAGGACTGTGGAACACCGGGGAGCTGTTTTTT | CASSRSGLWNTGELFF
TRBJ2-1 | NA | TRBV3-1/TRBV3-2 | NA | TGTGCCAGCAGCCAAAGGGGGAGGGATGAGCAGTTCTTC | CASSQRGRDEQFF
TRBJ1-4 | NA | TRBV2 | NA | TGTGCCAGCAGCCCCCAGGGAACCCTTAATGAAAAACTGTTTTTT | CASSPQGTLNEKLFF
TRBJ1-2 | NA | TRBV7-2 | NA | TGTGCCAGCAGCTTCAACAGGGACGAAGGCTACACCTTC | CASSFNRDEGYTF
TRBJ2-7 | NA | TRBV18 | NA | TGTGCCAGCTCACGGCAGACCTACGAGCAGTACTTC | CASSRQTYEQYF
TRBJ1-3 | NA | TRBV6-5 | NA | TGTGCCAGCAGATTCCTTGGCCGTGGAAACACCATATATTTT | CASRFLGRGNTIYF
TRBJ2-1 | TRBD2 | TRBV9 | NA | TGTGCCAGCAGCCCGGGACTAGCGGGAGTATATGAGCAGTTCTTC | CASSPGLAGVYEQFF
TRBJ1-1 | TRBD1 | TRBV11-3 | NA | TGTGCCAGCAGCTTAACAGGGGACACTGAAGCTTTCTTT | CASSLTGDTEAFF
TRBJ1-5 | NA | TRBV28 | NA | TGTGCCAGCCGCGAGAGCACTCCCGATCAGCCCCAGCATTTT | CASRESTPDQPQHF
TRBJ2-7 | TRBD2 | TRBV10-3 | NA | TGTGCCATCAGTGAAGGGTCTAGCGGGAGTAATAACGGGCAGTACTTC | CAISEGSSGSNNGQYF
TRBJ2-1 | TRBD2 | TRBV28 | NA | TGTGCCAGCAGCCAAGGCGGACTAGCGGGAAGAGATGAGCAGTTCTTC | CASSQGGLAGRDEQFF
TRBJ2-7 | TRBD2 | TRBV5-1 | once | TGCGCCAGCAGCTCTGGGGGGACTAGCGGGTTAGAGCAGTACTTC | CASSSGGTSGLEQYF
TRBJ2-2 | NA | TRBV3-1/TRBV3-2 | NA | TGTGCCAGCAGAGGTTCCCACGGGGCCGGGGAGCTGTTTTTT | CASRGSHGAGELFF
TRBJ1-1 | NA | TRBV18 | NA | TGTGCCAGCTCACCCCGGCGGTTAAGGGGCGCGGTTGAAGCTTTCTTT | CASSPRRLRGAVEAFF
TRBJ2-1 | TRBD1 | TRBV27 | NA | TGTGCCAGCAGTTCCTACGGACAGGGAGGTGAGCAGTTCTTC | CASSSYGQGGEQFF
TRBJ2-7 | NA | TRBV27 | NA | TGTGCCAGCAGTTTAGACGGGAACTACGAGCAGTACTTC | CASSLDGNYEQYF
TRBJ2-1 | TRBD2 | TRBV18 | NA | TGTGCCAGCTCACGGACTAGCGGGAGGGGAGATGAGCAGTTCTTC | CASSRTSGRGDEQFF
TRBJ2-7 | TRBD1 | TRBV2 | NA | TGTGCCAGCAGTGGGGAAGGGGGCGGCTACGAGCAGTACTTC | CASSGEGGGYEQYF
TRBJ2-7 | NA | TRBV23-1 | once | TGCGCCAGCCCAGGAGGGTGCTACGAGCAGTACTTC | CASPGGCYEQYF
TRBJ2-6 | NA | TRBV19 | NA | TGTGCCAGTAGCCACCTTAACAGGGCTGGGGCCAACGTCCTGACTTTC | CASSHLNRAGANVLTF
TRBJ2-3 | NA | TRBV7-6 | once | TGTGCCAGCAGCCCAATCGGGGATACGCAGTATTTT | CASSPIGDTQYF
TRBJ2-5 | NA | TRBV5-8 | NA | TGTGCCAGCAGCTCCCGACAGCCCACCCTACAAGAGACCCAGTACTTC | CASSSRQPTLQETQYF
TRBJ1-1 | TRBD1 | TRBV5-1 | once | TGCGCCAGCAGCCACAGAAACAGGGGGCGGGGAACTGAAGCTTTCTTT | CASSHRNRGRGTEAFF
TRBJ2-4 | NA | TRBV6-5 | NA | TGTGCCAGCACCCGTGAGGGAGTGAATAACATTCAGTACTTC | CASTREGVNNIQYF
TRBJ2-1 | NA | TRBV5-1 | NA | TGCGCCAGCAGCTTGGCTCAGATAGAGCAGTTCTTC | CASSLAQIEQFF
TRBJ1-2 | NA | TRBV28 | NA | TGTGCCAGCAGTTCACATTTGTCAAACTATGGCTACACCTTC | CASSSHLSNYGYTF
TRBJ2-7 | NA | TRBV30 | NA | TGTGCCGCGGAGGGGACAGTGGGGCTAGCGGAGCAGTACTTC | CAAEGTVGLAEQYF
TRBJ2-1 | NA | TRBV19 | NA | TGTGCCAGTAGTATGAGTGGAGGAATAGTCAATGAGCAGTTCTTC | CASSMSGGIVNEQFF
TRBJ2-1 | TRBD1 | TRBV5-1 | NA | TGCGCCAGCAGCTTCCGGACAGGGAGCTCCTACAATGAGCAGTTCTTC | CASSFRTGSSYNEQFF
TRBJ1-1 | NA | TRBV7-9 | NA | TGTGCCAGCAGCTTTGCAGGGGTGAACACTGAAGCTTTCTTT | CASSFAGVNTEAFF
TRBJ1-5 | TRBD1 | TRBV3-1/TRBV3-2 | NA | TGTGCCAGCAGCCAAGATGCTTCTGGACAGGGATATCAGCCCCAGCATTTT | CASSQDASGQGYQPQHF
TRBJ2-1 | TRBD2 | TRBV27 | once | TGTGCCAGCAGACCCCTAGCGGGAGTGGTTGAGCAGTTCTTC | CASRPLAGVVEQFF
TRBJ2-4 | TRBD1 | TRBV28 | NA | TGTGCCAGCAGTTATAGGGGGCGTGTGACCAAAAACATTCAGTACTTC | CASSYRGRVTKNIQYF